Described below is a single T cell receptor beta chain sequence and its context. What it binds is not known. CDR3 size: 15 residues. Germline trimming cut 4 bases from V and 3 bases from J; bases unmatched to any gene: 5. Germline values: CDR1 SGHTA, CDR2 FQGNSA. The source of the sample is a study of cytomegalovirus exposure and HLA in healthy donors. Broader study findings: Most observed TCR sequences were rare, whereas some public TCRs were detected in many donors. Reports credit the classifier with highly specific, highly sensitive diagnosis of cytomegalovirus status. In a later analysis, TCR beta V- and J-gene trimming was associated with a missense DCLRE1C variant.

The study ran its PCR with 60 Vbeta and 13 Jbeta primers. Method: immunoSEQ multiplex PCR; TCRdb's copy keeps in-frame clones and lacks some. Counted here are some 200,000 clones, roughly 70% occurring once; the ten biggest clones make up 1.5% to 2%. V and J are TRBV7-2 and TRBJ2-7, with 11 bases that match TRBD2. The source is a woman in her twenties or thirties in good health and CMV-seronegative. What was sequenced was PBMCs. DNA of the CDR3: TGTGCCAGCAGCTCTAGCGGGGGGCCCGGCTACGAGCAGTACTTC. Translation gives CASSSSGGPGYEQYF.